Each of the 4 T cell receptor beta chains below was sequenced from the same sample in a study of blood T cell repertoires in COVID-19. Assay: immunoSEQ multiplex PCR; the TCRdb copy retains only in-frame clones and omits some. The sample lists roughly 200,000 clones; roughly 82% were seen once. Sequencing input: PBMCs or T cells enriched from blood (not recorded which). The receptors originated from a man aged 40-49 years who had recovered from COVID-19.

This clone was observed once. The V gene is TRBV5-1, the J gene TRBJ1-2; maybe TRBD1 (6 bases). Germline CDR1 is SGHRS and CDR2 is YFSETQ. V was cut by 2 bases and J by 7 bases, with 18 bases left in between. The CDR3 runs 15 residues. CDR3 amino acids: CASSLSAGAVRGYTF. In nucleotides, the CDR3 is TGCGCCAGCAGCTTATCAGCGGGGGCCGTGCGTGGCTACACCTTC.

The genes are TRBV13 and TRBJ2-7, with D possibly matching TRBD2 (6 bases). Germline-derived CDR1 and CDR2 are PRHDT and FYEKMQ (reference sequence). The CDR3 is 14 residues long. Between the trimmed V and J ends, which lost 3 bases and 0 bases, there was a span of 9 bases. The CDR3 DNA is TGTGCCAGCAGCTTGGACGGGAGCTCCTACGAGCAGTACTTC. Amino acid sequence: CASSLDGSSYEQYF.

This chain links TRBV30 with TRBJ2-7; unclear D gene. The CDR3 covers 11 residues. Germline CDR1 reads GTSNPN; CDR2 reads SVGIG (reference sequence). Trimming left V 1 base short and J 4 bases short, with 5 bases between. The CDR3: CAWSAGYEQYF. For the CDR3, the DNA is TGTGCCTGGAGTGCGGGTTACGAGCAGTACTTC.

The chain recombines TRBV10-3 with TRBJ2-5, with 10 bases identical to TRBD1. V lost 0 bases, J lost 1 base, and 8 bases stayed unmatched. The germline V gene has CDR1 ENHRY and CDR2 SYGVKD. The CDR3 sequence is 18 residues long. CDR3 sequence (DNA): TGTGCCATCAGTGAGTCGGGGGGACAGGGGCGAAGCCAAGAGACCCAGTACTTC. Its protein is CAISESGGQGRSQETQYF.